This TCR beta chain originates from a study of cytomegalovirus exposure and HLA in healthy donors. From germline, CDR1 is MDHEN and CDR2 SYDVKM. The CDR3 has 14 amino acids. V lost 8 bases and J lost 0; bases outside the gene matches: 7. Regarding the study as a whole: In a later analysis, around 18,000 TCR beta sequences were associated with HLA alleles at 0.05 false discovery rate. Excluded: some indistinguishable V segments such as TRBV6-2 and TRBV6-3.

The PCR contained 60 Vbeta and 13 Jbeta primers. Produced via immunoSEQ multiplex PCR; TCRdb's table is partial and in-frame only. Of approximately 150,000 clones in the sample, 82% were seen once. About this clone: Its antigen is undetermined.

The clonotype comes from a male donor in good health and CMV-seronegative. The rearrangement uses TRBV28 and TRBJ2-7; 7 bases are shared with TRBD2. The sample consisted of PBMCs. The CDR3 spells CASGLSGFSYEQYF. CDR3 DNA sequence: TGTGCCAGCGGCCTTAGCGGGTTCTCCTACGAGCAGTACTTC.